A single sample is the source of the 13 T cell receptor beta chains below, sequenced in a study of identical twins. Each CDR3 protein is one row after TCRdb ran MiXCR on the 5' RACE reads. The sample has 1.5 million to 2 million distinct CDR3 sequences, under 35% seen once. What was sequenced was cord blood. Receptors originate from a newborn girl in good health.

The CDR3 DNA sequence: TGTGCCAGCAGCCCTAAAAACCGACAGGGGATGGCCAAAAACATTCAGTACTTC. Protein product: CASSPKNRQGMAKNIQYF. The chain uses TRBV7-6 and TRBJ2-4; 8 positions agree with TRBD1. Looked up from germline, CDR1 is SGHVS and CDR2 is FNYEAQ. This CDR3 spans 18 amino acids. V lost 5 bases and J lost 1; bases outside the gene matches: 13.

V gene TRBV7-9 combines with J gene TRBJ2-2; unclear D gene. Trimming pared 0 bases from V and 6 bases from J, leaving 8 bases between. There are 14 residues in the CDR3. Germline V gene lookup returns CDR1 SEHNR and CDR2 FQNEAQ (reference sequence). This CDR3 is CASSLARRAGELFF. In nucleotides, the CDR3 is TGTGCCAGCAGCTTAGCGCGAAGGGCCGGGGAGCTGTTTTTT.

The rearrangement uses TRBV20-1 and TRBJ2-5; no definite D call. The CDR3 runs to 13 residues. Germline V gene sequence: CDR1 DFQATT, CDR2 SNEGSKA (reference sequence). V shed 3 bases and J shed 1 base, with 9 bases lying between them. The CDR3, as DNA: TGCAGTGCTAGCTCCGCCCCCCAAGAGACCCAGTACTTC. This translates into CSASSAPQETQYF.

The rearrangement joins TRBV2 to TRBJ2-7; the D gene is possibly TRBD1 (6 bases). The CDR3 is 13 amino acids. Germline V gene sequence: CDR1 SNHLY, CDR2 FYNNEI. The V end lost 8 bases, the J end lost 4 bases, and 15 bases lay between the germline ends. Here the CDR3 reads CASGTDSGYEQYF. DNA of the CDR3: TGTGCCAGCGGGACGGACAGTGGGTACGAGCAGTACTTC.

The chain carries TRBV27 and TRBJ2-4, with TRBD2 as a possible D gene (6 bases). Germline loops: CDR1 MNHEY, CDR2 SMNVEV (reference sequence). This CDR3 has 18 residues. V lost 5 bases, J lost 0 bases, and 20 bases lay in between. The CDR3 reads CASSQRGVTSLAKNIQYF. In nucleotides, the CDR3 is TGTGCCAGCAGTCAACGCGGGGTTACAAGCCTAGCCAAAAACATTCAGTACTTC.

J is TRBJ2-1 and V is TRBV29-1; 9 nucleotides match TRBD1. The CDR3 runs to 15 residues. The junction had 12 bases not matched to a gene; V was cut back by 4 bases and J by 8 bases. Germline-derived CDR1 and CDR2 are SQVTM and ANQGSEA. This chain's CDR3 is CSVVGGTGIIHEQFF. CDR3 DNA: TGCAGCGTTGTTGGGGGGACAGGGATAATCCATGAGCAGTTCTTC.

The J gene is TRBJ1-2, the V gene TRBV27; tentative D call: TRBD1 (6 bases). The V end was cut by 5 bases, the J end by 4 bases, with 17 bases between. The germline CDR1 and CDR2 sequences are MNHEY and SMNVEV (reference sequence). This CDR3 contains 15 residues. The CDR3 DNA is TGTGCCAGCAGTGCCGAGTATACAGGGACCTATGGCTACACCTTC. Protein: CASSAEYTGTYGYTF.

This clonotype was seen a handful of times. V gene TRBV20-1 combines with J gene TRBJ1-2, with 8 bases matching TRBD1. The CDR3 is made up of 13 amino acids. CDR1 and CDR2 (germline): DFQATT, SNEGSKA (reference sequence). The junction had 6 bases not matched to a gene; V was cut back by 5 bases and J by 4 bases. CDR3 bases: TGCAGTGCTGGGCAGGGGGCGAGCTATGGCTACACCTTC. Translated: CSAGQGASYGYTF.

Remarks on this clonotype: One base away lies a much larger clone, so this may be a sequencing read error. The rearrangement links TRBV29-1 to TRBJ2-1; D is ambiguous. Germline-derived CDR1 and CDR2 are SQVTM and ANQGSEA. The CDR3 is made up of 16 amino acids. In DNA, the CDR3 is TGCAGCGTTGAATTACTTGCTCCGAACTCCCACAATGAGCAGTTCTTC. This gives the protein CSVELLAPNSHNEQFF.

A few counts support this clonotype. The rearrangement joins TRBV3-1 to TRBJ2-7; TRBD1 might be the D (7 bases). The germline CDR1 and CDR2 sequences are LGHDT and YNNKEL (reference sequence). Trimming pared 1 base from V and 3 bases from J, leaving 13 bases between. The CDR3 length is 15 residues. The CDR3 bases are TGTGCCAGCAGCCAAGTTAGGCAGGGGGGCTACGAGCAGTACTTC. Translating gives CASSQVRQGGYEQYF.

The rearrangement links TRBV18 to TRBJ2-3; 7 nucleotides match TRBD2. V gave up 3 bases and J gave up 2 bases; unmatched junction bases: 11. The CDR3 is made up of 17 amino acids. Germline CDR1 is KGHSH and CDR2 is LQKENI. This chain's CDR3 is CASSPLPASGYTDTQYF. The CDR3 nucleotides read TGTGCCAGCTCACCCCTACCGGCTAGCGGATACACAGATACGCAGTATTTT.

Points on this clonotype: The junction shows a germline mismatch at one end, possibly a read error. V is TRBV5-6 and J is TRBJ1-1; 7 bases align to TRBD1. This CDR3 has 14 amino acids. Looked up from germline, CDR1 is SGHDT and CDR2 is YYEEEE. CDR3 DNA sequence: TGTGTCAGCAGCGCGACAGGGACGGGCACTGAAGCTTTCTTT. It specifies CVSSATGTGTEAFF.

In this sample, this clonotype turned up a few times. The chain employs TRBV12-3 or TRBV12-4 and TRBJ2-3; TRBD1 agrees at 8 bases. This CDR3 has 14 amino acids. The ends lost 3 bases at V and 6 bases at J; junction bases unmatched: 5. This chain's CDR3 is CASSFDRGLDTQYF. DNA of the CDR3: TGTGCCAGCAGTTTTGACAGGGGCTTGGATACGCAGTATTTT.